The T cell receptor beta chain under discussion was sequenced for a study of shared clonotypes between healthy human individuals. Only Caucasian adults living in Nashville, Tennessee made up the donor group. This CDR3 spans 17 amino acids. CDR1 is SGHVS, CDR2 FQNEAQ, per germline. With V trimmed by 2 bases and J by 5 bases, 14 bases remained unmatched. About 30,000 T cell genomes (about 0.2 ug DNA) went into each sorted-subset replicate. Assay used: immunoSEQ multiplex PCR; TCRdb lists only in-frame clones, some missing. The data contain under 350,000 clones, more than 75% of them singletons. Sequences were obtained from memory CD8+ T cells sorted from blood. The subset denotes: CD45RO+ cells pooled with CCR7-negative TemRA cells. This receptor was obtained from a man aged 18-30 years in good health. This chain joins TRBV7-8 and TRBJ1-2, with 7 nucleotides matching TRBD1. The CDR3 nucleotides are TGTGCCAGCAGCTTAAGCCGACAGGGATTCCACCCTTATGGCTACACCTTC. This sequence encodes CASSLSRQGFHPYGYTF.